Here is one TCR beta chain with its context. No antigen is known for it. The data were taken from a study of cytomegalovirus exposure and HLA in healthy donors. Across the study: The early release's HLA-typed donors yielded roughly 85 million unique TCRs. The study's findings and limits: Fewer N-insertions than the roughly 600-donor mean were reportedly shown by an Asian-associated ancestry cluster in a later analysis. The authors listed 150 or so TCR beta chains as cytomegalovirus-associated.

This CDR3 has 14 residues. The V end was cut by 6 bases, the J end by 6 bases, with 17 bases between. Germline V gene lookup returns CDR1 MNHEY and CDR2 SVGAGI. Primers for the PCR totalled 60 Vbeta and 13 Jbeta. Data came from immunoSEQ multiplex PCR; TCRdb stores just in-frame clones and leaves some out. The sample totals some 53,000 clones. Input material: PBMCs. The genes are TRBV6-5 and TRBJ1-2; D may be TRBD1 (5 bases). The sequence came from a woman aged 60-75 years in good health and CMV-seropositive. DNA of the CDR3: TGTGCCAGCAGGGGCTCGGCAGGGATGGATGGCTACACCTTC. Translation: CASRGSAGMDGYTF.